These 20 T cell receptor beta chains originate from one sample sequenced in a study of neurological immune-mediated disorders. TCRdb re-derived calls from the 5' RACE reads in MiXCR, one entry per CDR3 protein. This sample yields about 70,000 distinct CDR3 sequences, of which 2.5% to 3.5% are seen a single time; about 5% belongs to the top ten. The sample was PBMCs. The source of these receptors is a woman aged 50 to 65 with multiple sclerosis.

The sample holds many counts of this clonotype. The genes are TRBV27 and TRBJ2-7, with D possibly being TRBD1 or TRBD2 (5 bases each). Germline assignment: CDR1 MNHEY and CDR2 SMNVEV (reference sequence). V was shortened by 6 bases and J by 9 bases, with 15 bases between the two germline ends. The CDR3 spans 12 residues. The CDR3 DNA reads TGTGCCAGCAGATGGGGGAGTTCGGTGCAGTACTTC. Translating it yields CASRWGSSVQYF.

This clonotype has at least ten counts. The V call is TRBV20-1, the J call TRBJ2-2; 9 bases are a match to TRBD2. Germline V gene data show CDR1 as DFQATT and CDR2 as SNEGSKA (reference sequence). The V and J ends lost 5 bases and 1 base, in that order; junction bases with no gene match: 8. This CDR3 is built from 16 residues. This CDR3 reads CSALQFSGGNTGELFF. CDR3 bases: TGCAGTGCTCTCCAGTTTAGCGGGGGGAACACCGGGGAGCTGTTTTTT.

The chain has TRBV12-3 or TRBV12-4 and TRBJ2-1; D gene ambiguous. The V end was cut by 4 bases, the J end by 6 bases, with 19 bases between. CDR3 length: 16 amino acids. CDR3 sequence reads: CASSYLGITRSNEQFF. The CDR3 DNA reads TGTGCCAGCAGTTACTTAGGGATTACACGGTCCAATGAGCAGTTCTTC.

In its sample, this clonotype was seen many times. V is TRBV9 and J is TRBJ2-7, with a possible D match to TRBD1 (5 bases). The germline V gene encodes CDR1 SGDLS and CDR2 YYNGEE. This CDR3 has 14 amino acids. Trimming took off 4 bases at V and 5 bases at J, with 16 bases between the two ends. CDR3 in DNA: TGTGCCAGCAGCCCCCGAGCGCTCAGGGACGAGCAGTACTTC. Translating it yields CASSPRALRDEQYF.

This clonotype was seen repeatedly, ten times or more. The chain joins TRBV10-3 to TRBJ2-4, with D possibly being TRBD1 (5 bases). The V end lost 0 bases, the J end lost 1 base, and 19 bases lay between the germline ends. This CDR3 contains 19 residues. The germline V gene encodes CDR1 ENHRY and CDR2 SYGVKD. The CDR3: CAISESGVIATPAKNIQYF. DNA of the CDR3: TGTGCCATCAGTGAGTCAGGGGTTATTGCTACGCCCGCCAAAAACATTCAGTACTTC.

Many counts were recorded for this clonotype. The V gene is TRBV11-3, the J gene TRBJ2-7; 10 bases are a match to TRBD1. The CDR3 spans 18 residues. Germline CDR1 reads SGHNT; CDR2 reads YENEEA. V lost 3 bases and J lost 2; bases outside the gene matches: 13. The CDR3 DNA follows: TGTGCCAGCAGCTTGAAGCCCCCGGGACAGGGGCTTACCTACGAGCAGTACTTC. This encodes CASSLKPPGQGLTYEQYF.

This clonotype appeared many times. The chain joins TRBV5-1 to TRBJ2-1, with unresolved D. There are 13 residues in the CDR3. The V and J ends lost 1 base and 2 bases respectively, with 4 bases between them. The germline gives CDR1 SGHRS, CDR2 YFSETQ. For the CDR3, the DNA is TGCGCCAGCAGCTTGTCACCCTACAATGAGCAGTTCTTC. This translates into CASSLSPYNEQFF.

This clonotype was seen many times. The chain is built from TRBV14 and TRBJ2-1; 8 bases line up with TRBD1. J gave up 4 bases and V 0 bases, and 5 bases lay outside the gene matches. In germline, CDR1 is SGHDN, CDR2 FVKESK. The CDR3 is made up of 16 amino acids. CDR3 region: CASSQDQGTGYNEQFF. The CDR3 nucleotides read TGTGCCAGCAGCCAAGATCAGGGGACAGGATACAATGAGCAGTTCTTC.

This clonotype was observed many times. V usage is TRBV7-3 and J usage is TRBJ2-4; 8 bases map to TRBD2. The germline gives CDR1 SGHTA, CDR2 FQGTGA. CDR3 length equals 16 residues. V trimming: 2 bases; J trimming: 0 bases; junction bases outside the gene matches: 3. This CDR3 reads CASSLEAGVAKNIQYF. CDR3 in DNA: TGTGCCAGCAGCTTAGAAGCGGGAGTAGCCAAAAACATTCAGTACTTC.

This clonotype has a count of ten or more. The chain uses TRBV20-1 and TRBJ2-1; D is undetermined. This CDR3 spans 15 amino acids. With 6 bases removed from V and 2 bases from J, the gap between germline ends came to 17 bases. Germline V gene data show CDR1 as DFQATT and CDR2 as SNEGSKA (reference sequence). Written as DNA, the CDR3 is TGCAGTGCCAGTAGGGTCCGAATGACCTACAATGAGCAGTTCTTC. It specifies CSASRVRMTYNEQFF.

This clonotype was seen ten or more times. J is TRBJ2-7 and V is TRBV9; 9 bases are a match to TRBD2. V was pared by 0 bases and J by 6 bases, with 7 bases of the junction left unmatched. The CDR3 spans 15 residues. The V gene's germline CDR1 is SGDLS and CDR2 YYNGEE. CDR3 in amino acids: CASSVGLAGVFEQYF. The CDR3 DNA sequence: TGTGCCAGCAGCGTAGGGTTAGCGGGAGTTTTCGAGCAGTACTTC. Supplemented by reference TRBV9 and TRBJ2-7, the full variable domain reads DSGVTQTPKHLITATGQRVTLRCSPRSGDLSVYWYQQSLDQGLQFLIQYYNGEERAKGNILERFSAQQFPDLHSELNLSSLELGDSALYFCASSVGLAGVFEQYFGPGTRLTVT.

With regard to this clonotype: This may be a read error: a much more frequent sequence differs by one nucleotide. The chain is built from TRBV25-1 and TRBJ1-1; D is ambiguous. The CDR3 covers 13 residues. CDR1 and CDR2 (germline): MGHDK, SYGVNS. In DNA, the CDR3 is TGTGCCAGCAGTGAATATGGGAACACTAAAGCTTTCTTT. Protein: CASSEYGNTKAFF.

This clonotype appeared many times. V usage is TRBV29-1 and J usage is TRBJ2-7; the D is unclear. Germline CDR1 SQVTM, CDR2 ANQGSEA. The CDR3 consists of 10 residues. With 2 bases removed from V and 5 bases from J, the gap between germline ends came to 4 bases. CDR3 bases: TGCAGCGTTGAAAATAACGAGCAGTACTTC. Amino acids: CSVENNEQYF.

This clonotype has a count of ten or more. The V gene is TRBV7-2, the J gene TRBJ1-4; possible D gene TRBD1, 5 bases. The CDR3 has 14 residues. Germline CDR1 is SGHTA and CDR2 is FQGNSA. V was pared by 2 bases and J by 11 bases, with 15 bases between. The CDR3 DNA is TGTGCCAGCAGCTTAACCGGGGGTGAGGACAAACTGTTTTTT. Translating gives CASSLTGGEDKLFF.

The sample holds many counts of this clonotype. The chain uses TRBV6-4 and TRBJ1-1; TRBD1 is a possible D gene (6 bases). Germline CDR1 MRHNA, CDR2 SNTAGT. Between the trimmed V and J ends, which lost 4 bases and 5 bases, there was a span of 14 bases. This CDR3 contains 14 residues. CDR3 bases: TGTGCCAGCAGTGCAGTGGGGGGCGAAACTGAAGCTTTCTTT. Its protein is CASSAVGGETEAFF.

This clonotype was counted ten times or more. The gene calls are TRBV20-1 and TRBJ1-5, with a possible D match to TRBD1 (5 bases). Between the trimmed V and J ends, which lost 2 bases and 8 bases, there was a span of 10 bases. Per the germline V gene, CDR1 is DFQATT and CDR2 is SNEGSKA (reference sequence). The CDR3 runs to 12 residues. CDR3 nucleotides: TGCAGTGCTAGACCAAGGGGTGAGCCCCAGCATTTT. It codes for CSARPRGEPQHF.

This clonotype appeared many times. The rearrangement joins TRBV6-5 to TRBJ1-2; D is perhaps TRBD1 (6 bases). The CDR3 length is 13 residues. V lost 2 bases to trimming and J lost 8 bases, with 12 bases between them. Germline V gene lookup returns CDR1 MNHEY and CDR2 SVGAGI. In nucleotides, the CDR3 is TGTGCCAGCAGTTACAATCAGGGGAAAGGCTACACCTTC. It encodes CASSYNQGKGYTF.

At least ten counts were recorded for this clonotype. The chain employs TRBV28 and TRBJ1-2, with 7 bases that match TRBD1. After removal of 11 bases from V and 4 bases from J, the junction contained 4 bases not matched to a gene. There are 11 residues in the CDR3. Germline CDR1 MDHEN, CDR2 SYDVKM. The DNA of the CDR3 is TGTGCCGCCCGGGACAGCTATGGCTACACCTTC. It codes for CAARDSYGYTF.

This clonotype was detected ten times or more. The rearrangement joins TRBV29-1 to TRBJ2-3, with TRBD2 matching 7 bases. Germline CDR1 reads SQVTM; CDR2 reads ANQGSEA. The CDR3 consists of 12 residues. The ends lost 7 bases at V and 1 base at J; junction bases unmatched: 2. The CDR3 reads CSGRGGTDTQYF. The CDR3 DNA is TGCAGCGGACGGGGGGGCACAGATACGCAGTATTTT.

Ten or more counts support this clonotype. This rearrangement joins TRBV7-2 to TRBJ1-6; TRBD1 agrees at 7 bases. Germline assignment: CDR1 SGHTA and CDR2 FQGNSA. Trimming at V came to 8 bases and at J to 6 bases, leaving 4 bases not matched to a gene. The CDR3 covers 13 residues. CDR3 sequence: CASQGELNSPLHF. CDR3 DNA sequence: TGTGCCAGCCAGGGGGAGCTTAATTCACCCCTCCACTTT.